A single sample gave rise to the 7 T cell receptor beta chains below, sequenced in a study of cytomegalovirus exposure and HLA in healthy donors. PCR used 60 Vbeta primers and 13 Jbeta primers. This table comes from immunoSEQ multiplex PCR, and its TCRdb copy is limited to in-frame clones, with some not included. There are approximately 150,000 clones in the sample; roughly 80% occur only once, and approximately 0.94% lies in the top ten. The source material was PBMCs. The receptor set was obtained from an older woman in good health and CMV-seronegative.

The chain has TRBV7-9 and TRBJ1-2, with 8 bases lining up with TRBD1. The CDR3 loop spans 17 amino acids. The V gene end was trimmed by 3 bases and the J gene end by 1 base; junction bases not matched to a gene: 10. CDR1 is SEHNR and CDR2 is FQNEAQ in the germline V gene (reference sequence). For the CDR3, the DNA is TGTGCCAGCAGCTTCCCAACAGGGGGGGTGGATAACTATGGCTACACCTTC. Protein product: CASSFPTGGVDNYGYTF.

The chain couples TRBV10-1 to TRBJ2-5; TRBD1 matches at 10 bases. Judging by the DNA end, TRBJ2-7 fits better; the J call may be wrong. Germline V gene sequence: CDR1 WNHNN, CDR2 SYGVQD (reference sequence). The CDR3 length is 15 residues. DNA of the CDR3: TGCGCCACCCGACCGGACAGGGGGAGCTCCTACGAGCAGTACTTC. Its translation: CATRPDRGSSYEQYF.

This chain joins TRBV11-3 and TRBJ2-2; tentatively, D is TRBD2 (6 bases). The CDR3 spans 18 residues. The germline gives CDR1 SGHNT, CDR2 YENEEA. Between the trimmed V and J ends, which lost 5 bases and 4 bases, there was a span of 23 bases. The CDR3 sequence is CASSPQGMRDDGTGELFF. DNA of the CDR3: TGTGCCAGCAGCCCCCAAGGGATGCGGGATGATGGCACCGGGGAGCTGTTTTTT. The entire variable domain, with the rest obtained from reference TRBV11-3 and TRBJ2-2, is as follows: EAGVVQSPRYKIIEKKQPVAFWCNPISGHNTLYWYLQNLGQGPELLIRYENEEAVDDSQLPKDRFSAERLKGVDSTLKIQPAELGDSAVYLCASSPQGMRDDGTGELFFGEGSRLTVL.

The chain uses TRBV5-6 and TRBJ2-2, with TRBD1 matching 9 bases. The junction had 5 bases not matched to a gene; V was cut back by 1 base and J by 4 bases. Per germline, CDR1 SGHDT and CDR2 YYEEEE. The CDR3 sequence is 16 residues long. DNA for the CDR3: TGTGCCAGCAGCTTGAGGGGGACAGGGCTCACCGGGGAGCTGTTTTTT. It translates to CASSLRGTGLTGELFF. The full variable domain, in which reference TRBV5-6 and TRBJ2-2 provide the parts outside the CDR3, is DAGVTQSPTHLIKTRGQQVTLRCSPKSGHDTVSWYQQALGQGPQFIFQYYEEEERQRGNFPDRFSGHQFPNYSSELNVNALLLGDSALYLCASSLRGTGLTGELFFGEGSRLTVL.

The chain couples TRBV28 to TRBJ2-5, with 8 bases lining up with TRBD1. The CDR3 extends over 16 amino acids. After removal of 6 bases from V and 0 bases from J, the junction contained 9 bases not matched to a gene. Germline V gene data show CDR1 as MDHEN and CDR2 as SYDVKM. This CDR3 reads CASSLRTGPNQETQYF. CDR3 coding DNA: TGTGCCAGCAGCCTTCGGACAGGGCCCAACCAAGAGACCCAGTACTTC.

This chain links TRBV7-2 with TRBJ2-2; 9 bases fit TRBD2. CDR3 size: 18 residues. V was clipped by 0 bases and J by 2 bases; unmatched bases: 7. CDR1 and CDR2 (germline): SGHTA, FQGNSA. The CDR3 loop is CASSLALLAGTNTGELFF. The CDR3, as DNA: TGTGCCAGCAGCTTAGCGCTCCTAGCGGGGACTAACACCGGGGAGCTGTTTTTT. Combining the CDR3 with reference TRBV7-2 and TRBJ2-2 gives the whole variable domain GAGVSQSPSNKVTEKGKDVELRCDPISGHTALYWYRQSLGQGLEFLIYFQGNSAPDKSGLPSDRFSAERTGGSVSTLTIQRTQQEDSAVYLCASSLALLAGTNTGELFFGEGSRLTVL.

This chain's CDR3 is CASSLYGGRYTEAFF. CDR3 in DNA: TGTGCCAGCAGTTTGTACGGGGGGAGGTACACTGAAGCTTTCTTT. V is TRBV28 and J is TRBJ1-1; tentative D call: TRBD1 (5 bases). The CDR3 is 15 residues long. Germline assignment: CDR1 MDHEN and CDR2 SYDVKM. Trimming shortened V by 3 bases and J by 3 bases, and 14 bases separated the two germline ends. The full variable domain, its missing parts supplied by reference TRBV28 and TRBJ1-1, is DVKVTQSSRYLVKRTGEKVFLECVQDMDHENMFWYRQDPGLGLRLIYFSYDVKMKEKGDIPEGYSVSREKKERFSLILESASTNQTSMYLCASSLYGGRYTEAFFGQGTRLTVV.